This T cell receptor beta chain came from a study of vaccination and CD4 T cells after COVID-19. Of note for this clonotype: Antigen specificity is unknown.

Cultured CD4+ T cells had their DNA profiled by the Oncomine TCR Beta short-read assay. TCRdb re-called the PCR reads with MiXCR, one entry per CDR3 protein. The sample yields about 14,000 distinct CDR3 sequences, 55% to 80% seen once. The V and J ends lost 1 base and 3 bases respectively, with 14 bases between them. This CDR3 spans 16 amino acids. Germline lookup yields CDR1 SEHNR and CDR2 FQNEAQ (reference sequence). Documented treatment: roughly 10-day PBMC culture with coronavirus spike peptide pools or control peptides (ViraFEST assay). The receptor comes from a human donor who had recovered from COVID-19. Sequencing used CD4+ T cells from blood, cultured in vitro. The chain has TRBV7-9 and TRBJ2-3; no clear D. The CDR3 nucleotides are TGTGCCAGCAGCTTAGGCAACTCCTTGAGTACAGATACGCAGTATTTT. It codes for CASSLGNSLSTDTQYF.